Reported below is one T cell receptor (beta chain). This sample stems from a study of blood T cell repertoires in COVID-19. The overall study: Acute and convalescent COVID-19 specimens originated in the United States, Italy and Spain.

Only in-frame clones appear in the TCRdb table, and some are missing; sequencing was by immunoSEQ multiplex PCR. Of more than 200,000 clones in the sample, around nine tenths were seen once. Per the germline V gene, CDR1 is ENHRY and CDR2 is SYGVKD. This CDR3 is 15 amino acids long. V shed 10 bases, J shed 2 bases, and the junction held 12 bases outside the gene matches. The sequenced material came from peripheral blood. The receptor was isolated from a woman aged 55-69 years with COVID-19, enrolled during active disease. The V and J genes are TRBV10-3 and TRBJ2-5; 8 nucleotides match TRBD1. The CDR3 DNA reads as TGTGCCACCATCCCGGGACAGGTCTCTCAAGAGACCCAGTACTTC. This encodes CATIPGQVSQETQYF.